A selection of T cell receptor beta chains follows, all from one sample in a study of identical twins. Each CDR3 protein is one row after TCRdb ran MiXCR on the 5' RACE reads. The sample consists of over 200,000 distinct CDR3 sequences, approximately 5.9% of them appearing once. These same data were also listed under a study on T cells expressing NK-cell markers.

The specimen sequenced was CD8+ T cells sorted from blood. The source of these receptors is a woman aged 18-35 years in good health. CDR3s include the opening cysteine and the closing phenylalanine or tryptophan. The D gene is left open where the match is weak. Clone size is given for some rows only: seen once, a few or many times, or a class if the clone is expanded.

clone_size,j_call,d_call,v_call,cdr3_nt,cdr3_aa
many,TRBJ2-1,TRBD1,TRBV7-9,TGTGCCAGCAGCTCCGACGCAGGGGGAATATGGAATGAGCAGTTCTTC,CASSSDAGGIWNEQFF
-,TRBJ2-3,TRBD1,TRBV7-8,TGTGCCAGCAGCCCAACCGGGACAGGGAAGTATTTT,CASSPTGTGKYF
-,TRBJ1-6,-,TRBV10-1,TGCGCCAGCAGTCTGGAGGGAGCCTATAATTCACCCCTCCACTTT,CASSLEGAYNSPLHF
many,TRBJ1-2,TRBD1,TRBV29-1,TGCAGCGTTGAAGATACCAGGACAGGGAGAAGATATGGCTACACCTTC,CSVEDTRTGRRYGYTF
-,TRBJ1-2,-,TRBV21-1,TGTGCCAGCAGCGCCCCCTCACAGGGGAAGCGTAACTATGGCTACACCTTC,CASSAPSQGKRNYGYTF
few,TRBJ2-3,-,TRBV9,TGTGCCAGCAGCGTAGGGGGGCGCGGGAAAGATACGCAGTATTTT,CASSVGGRGKDTQYF
few,TRBJ2-3,-,TRBV12-3/TRBV12-4,TGTGCCAGCAGTTTAATTCGGTCTTATAGTAGGACAGAGGATTACACAGATACGCAGTATTTT,CASSLIRSYSRTEDYTDTQYF
-,TRBJ2-5,-,TRBV27,TGTGCCAGCAGTCCCGGGACGCCGACGTCGGATACCCAGTACTTC,CASSPGTPTSDTQYF
many,TRBJ2-7,-,TRBV4-1,TGCGCCAGCAGCCGGGGACTGCGCTCCTACGAGCAGTACTTC,CASSRGLRSYEQYF
-,TRBJ2-1,-,TRBV12-3/TRBV12-4,TGTGCCAGCAGTTTTCTGCGGATTGAGCAGTTCTTC,CASSFLRIEQFF
-,TRBJ2-3,-,TRBV7-8,TGTGCCAGCAGCCGCGCGGGTGGGAGCACAGATACGCAGTATTTT,CASSRAGGSTDTQYF
-,TRBJ2-2,TRBD1,TRBV9,TGTGCCAGCAGGGGACAAAAGGGGGCCAACACCGGGGAGCTGTTTTTT,CASRGQKGANTGELFF
many,TRBJ1-1,TRBD1,TRBV5-1,TGCGCCAGCAGCTTGGCAGGACAGGGGAGTCGTGGAGCTTTCTTT,CASSLAGQGSRGAFF
many,TRBJ1-5,-,TRBV7-6,TGTGCCAGCAGCTGGGGAAAGGGACCGAATCAGCCCCAGCATTTT,CASSWGKGPNQPQHF
-,TRBJ1-2,-,TRBV7-2,TGTGCCAGCAGCTTAGGAGCGGGACGGCTTGGGCGAGGCTACACCTTC,CASSLGAGRLGRGYTF
many,TRBJ2-1,TRBD2,TRBV12-3/TRBV12-4,TGTGCCAGCACCCCTATCGGGCGGGAGGACAATGAGCAGTTCTTC,CASTPIGREDNEQFF
-,TRBJ2-7,-,TRBV4-1,TGCGCCAGCAGCCCAGAAGTGGGGGGCTACGAGCAGTACTTC,CASSPEVGGYEQYF
many,TRBJ2-7,-,TRBV20-1,TGCAGTGCTAGAGATCCCTCGCTCCGGAGCGAGCAGTACTTC,CSARDPSLRSEQYF
few,TRBJ2-2,TRBD2,TRBV11-1,TGTGCCAGCAGCCCAGGGGCGGCTAGCGGGAGCGGGACCGGGGAGCTGTTTTTT,CASSPGAASGSGTGELFF
many,TRBJ2-5,-,TRBV27,TGTGCCAGCAGTTTACTGGGGCCGCAAGAGACCCAGTACTTC,CASSLLGPQETQYF